Below are 21 T cell receptor beta chains sequenced from a single sample in a study of blood T cell repertoires in COVID-19. Repertoires were generated with immunoSEQ multiplex PCR, while TCRdb's copy carries only in-frame clones and drops some. The sample has about 190,000 clones; around 87% are singletons. Source material: peripheral blood. The origin of the receptors is a man in his fifties or sixties with acute or convalescent COVID-19.

The chain combines TRBV5-1 with TRBJ2-2; D is perhaps TRBD2 (5 bases). Between the trimmed V and J ends, which lost 4 bases and 2 bases, there was a span of 6 bases. The CDR3 consists of 13 residues. CDR1 and CDR2 from the germline V gene are SGHRS and YFSETQ. CDR3 amino acids: CASSTSNTGELFF. For the CDR3, the DNA is TGCGCCAGCAGCACTAGTAACACCGGGGAGCTGTTTTTT. Combining the CDR3 with reference TRBV5-1 and TRBJ2-2 gives the whole variable domain KAGVTQTPRYLIKTRGQQVTLSCSPISGHRSVSWYQQTPGQGLQFLFEYFSETQRNKGNFPGRFSGRQFSNSRSEMNVSTLELGDSALYLCASSTSNTGELFFGEGSRLTVL.

The V call is TRBV5-6, the J call TRBJ1-6; D gene unclear. From germline, CDR1 is SGHDT and CDR2 YYEEEE. V was cut by 4 bases and J by 6 bases, with 11 bases left in between. CDR3 length: 14 amino acids. The chain's CDR3 is CASSRGRGNSPLHF. CDR3 nucleotides: TGTGCCAGCAGCCGAGGACGGGGTAATTCACCCCTCCACTTT.

This clone was detected only once. This chain joins TRBV5-1 and TRBJ1-2, with TRBD1 matching 7 bases. V gave up 4 bases and J gave up 3 bases; unmatched junction bases: 12. Per germline, CDR1 SGHRS and CDR2 YFSETQ. The CDR3 is 16 amino acids. The CDR3 bases are TGCGCCAGCAGCAAGGACAGGCCGCTAACAGACTATGGCTACACCTTC. Protein: CASSKDRPLTDYGYTF.

The chain recombines TRBV2 with TRBJ2-7; TRBD1 matches 10 bases. Per germline, CDR1 SNHLY and CDR2 FYNNEI. Unmatched junction bases numbered 11, after V lost 7 bases and J lost 5 bases. This CDR3 is built from 15 residues. CDR3 bases: TGTGCCAGCACCTTGAAATGGGACAGGGGTGACGAGCAGTACGTC. The encoded protein is CASTLKWDRGDEQYV.

This chain links TRBV10-3 with TRBJ1-2, with D perhaps matching TRBD1 (5 bases). Trimming removed 0 bases at V and 8 bases at J, with 22 bases between. CDR3 length: 17 amino acids. Germline CDR1 ENHRY, CDR2 SYGVKD. The CDR3 nucleotides are TGTGCCATCAGTGAGTCGGCAGTGACAGTGGGTAGAAGGGGCTACACCTTC. Amino acid sequence: CAISESAVTVGRRGYTF.

J is TRBJ2-7 and V is TRBV14; a possible D gene is TRBD1 (6 bases). CDR3 length: 13 residues. CDR1 is SGHDN, CDR2 FVKESK, per germline. Trimming removed 5 bases at V and 6 bases at J, with 14 bases between. CDR3 region: CASSSNRVGEQYV. CDR3 coding DNA: TGTGCCAGCAGCTCTAACAGGGTAGGCGAGCAGTACGTC.

J is TRBJ1-4 and V is TRBV7-2; TRBD1 matches at 7 bases. With 5 bases clipped from V and 8 bases from J, the junction kept 11 bases outside the gene matches. This CDR3 has 15 amino acids. CDR1 and CDR2 from the germline V gene are SGHTA and FQGNSA. The CDR3 loop reads CASSLWTGGNEKLFF. CDR3 bases: TGTGCCAGCAGCCTTTGGACAGGAGGCAACGAAAAACTGTTTTTT. The whole variable domain, filled in from reference TRBV7-2 and TRBJ1-4, reads GAGVSQSPSNKVTEKGKDVELRCDPISGHTALYWYRQSLGQGLEFLIYFQGNSAPDKSGLPSDRFSAERTGGSVSTLTIQRTQQEDSAVYLCASSLWTGGNEKLFFGSGTQLSVL.

The count of this clone is one. The genes are TRBV27 and TRBJ2-5; D might be TRBD1 (5 bases). CDR1 MNHEY and CDR2 SMNVEV come from the germline V gene (reference sequence). V shed 8 bases and J shed 7 bases, with 11 bases lying between them. CDR3 length equals 11 residues. The CDR3 sequence: CASLKGATQYF. The CDR3 DNA reads TGTGCCAGCCTGAAAGGGGCGACCCAGTACTTC.

This chain uses TRBV9 with TRBJ2-1; 7 nucleotides align to TRBD1. The V segment lost 3 bases and the J segment 1 base; nucleotides outside the gene matches: 1. The CDR3 runs to 14 residues. The V gene's germline CDR1 is SGDLS and CDR2 YYNGEE. The CDR3 DNA is TGTGCCAGCAGCGGGGGACAGTCCTACAATGAGCAGTTCTTC. This encodes CASSGGQSYNEQFF. The whole variable domain, filled in from reference TRBV9 and TRBJ2-1, reads DSGVTQTPKHLITATGQRVTLRCSPRSGDLSVYWYQQSLDQGLQFLIQYYNGEERAKGNILERFSAQQFPDLHSELNLSSLELGDSALYFCASSGGQSYNEQFFGPGTRLTVL.

V is TRBV3-1 (or the pseudogene TRBV3-2) and J is TRBJ2-5; tentative D call: TRBD1 (5 bases). This CDR3 is 15 amino acids long. The V gene's germline CDR1 is LGHDT and CDR2 YNNKEL (reference sequence). The V end was cut by 3 bases, the J end by 5 bases, with 16 bases between. This CDR3 reads CASSQAGAFGETQYF. DNA of the CDR3: TGTGCCAGCAGCCAGGCTGGGGCATTTGGTGAGACCCAGTACTTC.

This clone was seen once. CDR3 in DNA: TGTGCCAGCAGCGGACTAGCGGGGGAAGGGGGCACAGATACGCAGTATTTT. Translating it yields CASSGLAGEGGTDTQYF. The chain carries TRBV7-2 and TRBJ2-3; 13 bases are a match to TRBD2. J gave up 1 base and V 5 bases, and 6 bases lay outside the gene matches. Germline V gene data show CDR1 as SGHTA and CDR2 as FQGNSA. The CDR3 spans 17 residues. Full variable domain (rest looked up from reference TRBV7-2 and TRBJ2-3): GAGVSQSPSNKVTEKGKDVELRCDPISGHTALYWYRQSLGQGLEFLIYFQGNSAPDKSGLPSDRFSAERTGGSVSTLTIQRTQQEDSAVYLCASSGLAGEGGTDTQYFGPGTRLTVL.

The chain links TRBV7-2 to TRBJ2-2; 11 bases are shared with TRBD1. Losses at the gene ends were 5 bases for V and 4 bases for J; bases not matched to a gene: 3. The CDR3 length is 15 residues. Germline assignment: CDR1 SGHTA and CDR2 FQGNSA. The CDR3 bases are TGTGCCAGCAGCCCCGGGACAGGGGGCACCGGGGAGCTGTTTTTT. Protein: CASSPGTGGTGELFF.

The chain uses TRBV5-4 and TRBJ2-3; D unresolved. The length of the CDR3 is 13 residues. The V gene lost 4 bases and the J gene lost 4 bases, with 10 bases spanning the gap. The V gene's germline CDR1 is SGHNT and CDR2 YYREEE (reference sequence). Here the CDR3 DNA reads TGTGCCAGCAGCCTACCTTCCGCAGATACGCAGTATTTT. This gives the protein CASSLPSADTQYF.

The CDR3 here is CSGALAGAYEQYF. The CDR3 DNA sequence: TGCAGCGGTGCTTTAGCGGGAGCCTACGAGCAGTACTTC. The genes are TRBV29-1 and TRBJ2-7; 9 bases agree with TRBD2. This CDR3 region has 13 residues. From germline, CDR1 is SQVTM and CDR2 ANQGSEA. The V gene end was trimmed by 7 bases and the J gene end by 2 bases; junction bases not matched to a gene: 6.

V and J are TRBV3-1 (or the pseudogene TRBV3-2) and TRBJ2-5; 9 nucleotides align to TRBD1. V shed 5 bases and J 6 bases; nucleotides not matched to a gene: 4. Germline V gene sequence: CDR1 LGHDT, CDR2 YNNKEL (reference sequence). The CDR3 length is 13 residues. CDR3 region: CASSTGGPKTQYF. As DNA, the CDR3 is TGTGCCAGCAGCACAGGGGGCCCGAAGACCCAGTACTTC.

The chain carries TRBV7-9 and TRBJ1-1; D gene ambiguous. This CDR3 has 14 residues. V was pared by 5 bases and J by 1 base, with 11 bases between. Germline V lookup: CDR1 SEHNR, CDR2 FQNEAQ (reference sequence). This CDR3 reads CASSPQDKNTEAFF. CDR3 in DNA: TGTGCCAGCAGCCCCCAAGACAAGAACACTGAAGCTTTCTTT. Full variable domain (remainder filled in from reference TRBV7-9 and TRBJ1-1): DTGVSQNPRHKITKRGQNVTFRCDPISEHNRLYWYRQTLGQGPEFLTYFQNEAQLEKSRLLSDRFSAERPKGSFSTLEIQRTEQGDSAMYLCASSPQDKNTEAFFGQGTRLTVV.

The chain couples TRBV19 to TRBJ2-6; D not resolved. This CDR3 is built from 14 residues. Trimming stripped 7 bases from V and 1 base from J, with 8 bases between. CDR1 and CDR2 (germline): LNHDA, SQIVND (reference sequence). The DNA for the CDR3 is TGTGCCAGTAAAGAGGATTCTGGGGCCAACGTCCTGACTTTC. Encoded protein: CASKEDSGANVLTF.

Only a few counts were recorded for this clone. The rearrangement joins TRBV18 to TRBJ2-7; 13 bases line up with TRBD2. This CDR3 is built from 18 residues. Trimming took 4 bases from V and 2 from J; bases not matched to a gene: 11. Germline V gene sequence: CDR1 KGHSH, CDR2 LQKENI. Here the CDR3 reads CASSLLAPGLAGTYEQYF. CDR3 sequence (DNA): TGTGCCAGCTCACTACTGGCTCCGGGACTAGCGGGAACCTACGAGCAGTACTTC.

CDR3 loop: CASSRLELNTGELFF. The CDR3 coding sequence is TGTGCCAGCAGCCGTCTAGAGCTGAACACCGGGGAGCTGTTTTTT. This chain links TRBV28 with TRBJ2-2; D uncertain. The germline V gene encodes CDR1 MDHEN and CDR2 SYDVKM. CDR3 length: 15 residues. V lost 6 bases to trimming and J lost 1 base, with 12 bases between them.

The rearrangement joins TRBV7-9 to TRBJ1-1; D remains unclear. The CDR3 contains 15 residues. The germline gives CDR1 SEHNR, CDR2 FQNEAQ (reference sequence). The ends were cut back, 5 bases at V and 4 bases at J, with 17 bases in the middle. CDR3 amino acids: CASSPSVSLGTEAFF. CDR3 DNA: TGTGCCAGCAGCCCCTCGGTCTCGCTAGGCACTGAAGCTTTCTTT.

This clone was picked up one time. The chain joins TRBV29-1 to TRBJ2-5; D is perhaps TRBD1 (6 bases). The CDR3 is 12 amino acids. CDR1 and CDR2 (germline): SQVTM, ANQGSEA. V lost 6 bases and J 9 bases, leaving 17 bases between the germline ends. CDR3 protein: CSVERIAGAQYF. DNA of the CDR3: TGCAGCGTCGAGAGGATAGCAGGGGCCCAGTACTTC.